This is a list of T cell receptor beta chains from one sample in a study of long-term antiretroviral therapy in people with HIV. Libraries were prepared by immunoSEQ multiplex PCR; TCRdb keeps only in-frame clonotypes and omits some of them. The sample has 21,000 or so clones, about four fifths seen once; the top ten hold 8.1%. The sequencing used unsorted PBMCs, collected at the start of antiretroviral therapy. The receptors were gathered from a middle-aged man with HIV. Both conserved end residues are part of each CDR3. A D gene is named only where the DNA matches it firmly. Clone size is given for some rows only: seen once, a few or many times, or a class if the clone is expanded.

NA	TRBJ2-5	TRBD2	TRBV2	TGTGCCAGCAGTGAATCGGGAGGAGAGACCCAGTACTTC	CASSESGGETQYF
NA	TRBJ2-2	TRBD1	TRBV5-4	TGTGCCAGCAGCTTGGAAAGGACAGGGTACACCGGGGAGCTGTTTTTT	CASSLERTGYTGELFF
NA	TRBJ2-2	TRBD1	TRBV6-1	TGTGCCAGCAGTGGAACAGGGGACACCGGGGAGCTGTTTTTT	CASSGTGDTGELFF
NA	TRBJ1-5	NA	TRBV2	TGTGCCAGCAGCACTACCCCGACGGGCCATAGCAATCAGCCCCAGCATTTT	CASSTTPTGHSNQPQHF
NA	TRBJ2-3	TRBD2	TRBV9	TGTGCCAGCAGCGTGCTAGCGGGGGGGACCCACACAGATACGCAGTATTTT	CASSVLAGGTHTDTQYF
once	TRBJ1-2	NA	TRBV28	TGTGCCAGCAACCGCCGGGTTCTTAACTATGGCTACACCTTC	CASNRRVLNYGYTF
NA	TRBJ1-2	NA	TRBV5-1	TGCGCCAGCAGCTCAGTTGACAGTTATGGCTACACCTTC	CASSSVDSYGYTF
once	TRBJ1-1	NA	TRBV28	TGTGCCAGCAGTGTGGGGGGAGAGAACACTGAAGCTTTCTTT	CASSVGGENTEAFF
NA	TRBJ1-4	NA	TRBV7-9	TGTGCCAGCAGCCCAGAGGGGGGGAGTAATGAAAAACTGTTTTTT	CASSPEGGSNEKLFF
NA	TRBJ2-3	TRBD2	TRBV10-3	TGTGCCATCAGTGAGAACGGGGGGTACACAGATACGCAGTATTTT	CAISENGGYTDTQYF
NA	TRBJ2-5	NA	TRBV29-1	TGCAGCGTTGCTCGGGAGACCCAGTACTTC	CSVARETQYF
NA	TRBJ2-6	TRBD1	TRBV5-1	TGCGCCAGCAGCTTGCCAATAGGGACAGGGTCTGGGGCCAACGTCCTGACTTTC	CASSLPIGTGSGANVLTF
NA	TRBJ2-7	NA	TRBV13	TGTGCCAGCAGCTCCTCCCTAGCAGTGGGCGAGCAGTACTTC	CASSSSLAVGEQYF
once	TRBJ1-2	TRBD1	TRBV27	TGTGCCAGCAGTACCCGACAGGGAGCCTATGGCTACACCTTC	CASSTRQGAYGYTF
NA	TRBJ2-1	NA	TRBV6-6	TGTGCCAGCACCATCAACAATGAGCAGTTCTTC	CASTINNEQFF
NA	TRBJ2-5	NA	TRBV6-5	TGTGCCAGCAGTTGGGGGTGGGGGGAGACCCAGTACTTC	CASSWGWGETQYF
once	TRBJ1-2	NA	TRBV11-3	TGTGCCAGCAGCTTAGTCGGGCAGGACTATGGCTACACCTTC	CASSLVGQDYGYTF
once	TRBJ1-6	NA	TRBV7-2	TGTGCCAGCAGCAAGTGGCTACGGGCCGAGTATAATTCACCCCTCCACTTT	CASSKWLRAEYNSPLHF
NA	TRBJ2-7	NA	TRBV18	TGTGCCAGCTCACCTTCGGGGTCAGACTTCTCCTACGAGCAGTACTTC	CASSPSGSDFSYEQYF
NA	TRBJ2-2	NA	TRBV11-2	TGTGCCAGCAGCGTCTATACAGGGCCCGGGGAGCTGTTTTTT	CASSVYTGPGELFF
NA	TRBJ1-1	NA	TRBV4-3	TGCGCCAGCAGCCAAGTTGCAACAATGAACACTGAAGCTTTCTTT	CASSQVATMNTEAFF
NA	TRBJ1-2	NA	TRBV5-1	TGCGCCAGCAGCTCTACAGGGACCTCTCACTATGGCTACACCTTC	CASSSTGTSHYGYTF
NA	TRBJ1-1	TRBD1	TRBV5-8	TGTGCCAGCAGCTTTGGGCAGGGGGTTTCTGAAGCTTTCTTT	CASSFGQGVSEAFF
NA	TRBJ2-2	NA	TRBV4-1	TGCGCCAGCAGCCAGACCCTTCACCGCACCGGGGAGCTGTTTTTT	CASSQTLHRTGELFF
NA	TRBJ2-3	NA	TRBV28	TGTGCCAGCAGTTCGGAGGGTGGGAGAGATACGCAGTATTTT	CASSSEGGRDTQYF
few	TRBJ1-1	TRBD1	TRBV5-4	TGTGCCAGCAGCTCCCGGGAGGGGGCCCCTGAAGCTTTCTTT	CASSSREGAPEAFF
NA	TRBJ2-1	TRBD2	TRBV9	TGTGCCAGCAGCGTAGTGGCTAGCGGAGTCTACAATGAGCAGTTCTTC	CASSVVASGVYNEQFF
NA	TRBJ2-1	TRBD2	TRBV5-1	TGCGCCAGCAGCCCGGGTGGTAGCGGGGGGTCCTACAATGAGCAGTTCTTC	CASSPGGSGGSYNEQFF
NA	TRBJ1-5	TRBD1	TRBV2	TGTGCCAGCAGTGAAGATGGACAGGCAAGCAATCAGCCCCAGCATTTT	CASSEDGQASNQPQHF
few	TRBJ1-2	NA	TRBV28	TGTGCCAGCATCGGACCCGGGACAAGGGATTACTATGGCTACACCTTC	CASIGPGTRDYYGYTF